The 23 T cell receptor beta chains below come from one sample, sequenced in a study of tumor-infiltrating lymphocytes in primary liver carcinoma. TCR beta cDNA was reverse-transcribed from 450 to 500 ng of total RNA. The reaction used a constant-region primer and ProtoScript II reverse transcriptase. Three nested multiplex PCR rounds, a slightly modified ARM-PCR method, built the TCR beta libraries. TRBV1-TRBV30 forward and Cbeta reverse primers drove the first two approximately 10-cycle rounds. MiXCR was run by TCRdb on the multiplex PCR reads, yielding one entry per CDR3 protein. The sample carries 180,000 or so distinct CDR3 sequences, about 60% recorded once. Both blood RNA, taken from unsorted whole blood, and germline DNA were extracted. The sequenced material came from peripheral blood. These receptors all stem from a man aged 35-49 years with primary liver carcinoma and hepatitis B virus infection.

The V and J genes are TRBV4-2 and TRBJ2-3; possibly TRBD2 for D (6 bases). The CDR3 is 12 residues long. The germline CDR1 and CDR2 sequences are LGHNA and YNFKEQ. The V end was cut by 0 bases, the J end by 8 bases, with 6 bases between. The CDR3 protein is CASSQEEGTQYF. The DNA of the CDR3 is TGTGCCAGCAGCCAAGAGGAGGGTACGCAGTATTTT.

Details on this clonotype: A read error is possible here, since a much larger clone lies one base away. This CDR3 is missing its conserved last phenylalanine or tryptophan, likely due to a read error. The V and J genes are TRBV4-2 and TRBJ2-1; 10 nucleotides match TRBD2. The CDR3 sequence is 16 residues long. Germline V gene data show CDR1 as LGHNA and CDR2 as YNFKEQ. V was pared by 3 bases and J by 3 bases, with 5 bases of the junction left unmatched. The chain's CDR3 is CASSQAGTSVYNEQFI. DNA of the CDR3: TGTGCCAGCAGCCAGGCGGGGACTAGCGTCTACAATGAGCAGTTCATC.

V usage is TRBV12-3 or TRBV12-4 and J usage is TRBJ2-5; D possibly uses TRBD1 or TRBD2 (5 bases each). The V gene lost 4 bases and the J gene lost 3 bases, with 18 bases spanning the gap. This CDR3 comprises 16 residues. The DNA for the CDR3 is TGTGCCAGCAGTTATCCCGGGACCCCGAAGGAAGAGACCCAGTACTTC. Its translation: CASSYPGTPKEETQYF.

V is TRBV6-2 or TRBV6-3 and J is TRBJ2-3, with D tentatively TRBD2 (5 bases). CDR3 size: 15 residues. V was shortened by 8 bases and J by 5 bases, with 20 bases between the two germline ends. CDR1 and CDR2 from the germline V gene are MNHEY and SVGEGT. CDR3 sequence reads: CASGILGLGQDTQYF. The CDR3, as DNA: TGTGCCAGCGGGATCCTCGGACTCGGGCAAGATACGCAGTATTTT.

This clonotype has only a few counts. V gene TRBV7-9 combines with J gene TRBJ2-6, with D hard to call. Between the trimmed V and J ends, which lost 1 base and 0 bases, there was a span of 10 bases. In germline, CDR1 is SEHNR, CDR2 FQNEAQ (reference sequence). The CDR3 has 17 amino acids. CDR3 in DNA: TGTGCCAGCAGCTTAGACAGTTCTAGCTCTGGGGCCAACGTCCTGACTTTC. Amino acids: CASSLDSSSSGANVLTF.

With regard to this clonotype: Compared with germline, one end of the junction differs, possibly owing to a read error. The chain combines TRBV10-3 with TRBJ1-1; a weak D match, TRBD1 (6 bases). The CDR3 is made up of 14 amino acids. Germline V gene lookup returns CDR1 ENHRY and CDR2 SYGVKD. CDR3 bases: TGTGCCATCAGTCCCAGGGGCGGCGACACGGAAGCTTTCTTT. Translated, it gives CAISPRGGDTEAFF.

About this clonotype: One end of the junction is discordant with germline, which a read error may explain. The rearrangement uses TRBV4-1 and TRBJ2-7, with 7 positions matching TRBD2. Germline CDR1 MGHRA, CDR2 YSYEKL. The CDR3 spans 14 residues. This CDR3 reads CASSYGRFVYEQYF. As DNA, the CDR3 is TGCGCCAGCAGTTACGGGAGGTTCGTATACGAACAGTACTTC.

This clonotype was detected only once. This may come from a read error, since a much larger clone is one base off. The rearrangement joins TRBV11-2 to TRBJ1-4, with D possibly being TRBD1 (6 bases). CDR1 SGHAT and CDR2 FQNNGV come from the germline V gene. This CDR3 contains 17 residues. Trimming stripped 2 bases from V and 6 bases from J, with 19 bases between. The CDR3 DNA is TGTGCCAGCAGCTTAAAAATGGGGGGCCAACTGGATGAAAAACTGTTTTTT. It codes for CASSLKMGGQLDEKLFF.

CDR3 sequence: CASSLERARQETQYF. The CDR3 coding sequence is TGTGCCAGCAGCTTAGAAAGGGCCCGGCAAGAGACCCAGTACTTC. This chain uses TRBV7-9 with TRBJ2-5, with D unclear. Germline CDR1 and CDR2: SEHNR and FQNEAQ (reference sequence). Trimming stripped 1 base from V and 2 bases from J, with 11 bases between. The CDR3 has 15 residues.

The chain couples TRBV6-1 to TRBJ1-5; D call uncertain. V lost 4 bases to trimming and J lost 5 bases, with 12 bases between them. Germline CDR1 MNHNS, CDR2 SASEGT. The length of the CDR3 is 14 residues. Here the CDR3 DNA reads TGTGCCAGCAGTGCCCTTTGGGGTGATCAGCCCCAGCATTTT. It translates to CASSALWGDQPQHF.

On this clonotype itself: A much more abundant neighbour one base away suggests this may be a read error. The chain recombines TRBV6-5 with TRBJ2-3, with 9 bases fitting TRBD2. Germline CDR1 and CDR2: MNHEY and SVGAGI. With V trimmed by 4 bases and J by 5 bases, 7 bases remained unmatched. This CDR3 has 15 amino acids. CDR3 residues: CASSLGTSWRDTQYF. CDR3 DNA: TGTGCCAGCAGTTTAGGGACTAGCTGGAGAGATACGCAGTATTTT.

Worth noting for this clonotype: A much larger clone is a single base away; this may be a read error. J is TRBJ2-3 and V is TRBV6-1; 11 nucleotides line up with TRBD2. Germline values: CDR1 MNHNS, CDR2 SASEGT. The CDR3 loop spans 11 amino acids. CDR3 DNA sequence: TGCACTAGCGGGAGACCAGATACGCACTATTTT. Amino acids: CTSGRPDTHYF.

In its sample, this clonotype was seen a few times. The V call is TRBV5-6, the J call TRBJ2-1; the D gene could be TRBD1 or TRBD2 (7 bases each). Deletions cut 2 bases from V and 8 bases from J, with 17 bases between. The germline gives CDR1 SGHDT, CDR2 YYEEEE. The CDR3 covers 15 residues. This CDR3 reads CASSFRQGGSDEQFF. CDR3 DNA: TGTGCCAGCAGCTTCCGACAGGGAGGGTCGGATGAGCAGTTCTTC.

This clonotype came up a few times. The chain joins TRBV6-1 to TRBJ2-1; the D gene is possibly TRBD1 (5 bases). Trimming cost V 1 base and J 2 bases, with 9 bases left between them. This CDR3 has 15 amino acids. Looked up from germline, CDR1 is MNHNS and CDR2 is SASEGT. The CDR3 DNA is TGTGCCAGCAGTGAAGAGGGGTGGACCTACAATGAGCAGTTCTTC. Its translation is CASSEEGWTYNEQFF.

The chain joins TRBV11-3 to TRBJ2-5, with D maybe TRBD2 (6 bases). The V and J ends lost 4 bases and 11 bases respectively, with 20 bases between them. The CDR3 has 14 amino acids. Germline-derived CDR1 and CDR2 are SGHNT and YENEEA. The DNA of the CDR3 is TGTGCCAGCAGCTCCCTAACGGGAGAGGGTGAGCAGTACTTC. This encodes CASSSLTGEGEQYF.

This clonotype was picked up a small number of times. The chain couples TRBV4-1 to TRBJ2-7, with 10 bases aligning to TRBD1. The germline CDR1 and CDR2 sequences are MGHRA and YSYEKL. Unmatched junction bases numbered 0, after V lost 1 base and J lost 3 bases. There are 14 residues in the CDR3. The CDR3 spells CASSQGDRGYEQYF. In DNA form, the CDR3 reads TGCGCCAGCAGCCAAGGGGACAGGGGCTACGAGCAGTACTTC.

This clonotype was counted a single time. The rearrangement links TRBV11-2 to TRBJ2-7; possible D gene TRBD1, 6 bases. This CDR3 is built from 18 residues. Germline values: CDR1 SGHAT, CDR2 FQNNGV. V lost 11 bases to trimming and J lost 0 bases, with 29 bases between them. This CDR3 reads CACTPLRTGRGISYEQYF. CDR3 DNA: TGTGCCTGCACCCCCCTCAGGACGGGCAGGGGCATCTCCTACGAGCAGTACTTC.

The chain couples TRBV11-2 to TRBJ2-1; possible D gene TRBD2, 5 bases. Germline values: CDR1 SGHAT, CDR2 FQNNGV. Trimming stripped 6 bases from V and 8 bases from J, with 20 bases between. CDR3 length: 15 amino acids. The CDR3 sequence: CASSSSSERYDEQFF. For the CDR3, the DNA is TGTGCCAGCAGTTCCTCGTCGGAGCGGTACGATGAGCAGTTCTTC. Based on the CDR3 plus reference TRBV11-2 and TRBJ2-1, the full variable domain is EAGVAQSPRYKIIEKRQSVAFWCNPISGHATLYWYQQILGQGPKLLIQFQNNGVVDDSQLPKDRFSAERLKGVDSTLKIQPAKLEDSAVYLCASSSSSERYDEQFFGPGTRLTVL.

With respect to this clonotype: This may be a read error, as it is one base from a much larger clone. The J gene is TRBJ2-1, the V gene TRBV12-3 or TRBV12-4; TRBD2 aligns across 9 bases. Unmatched junction bases numbered 9, after V lost 7 bases and J lost 5 bases. This CDR3 comprises 15 residues. Here the CDR3 reads CASTRGAGGHNEQFF. In DNA, the CDR3 is TGTGCCAGCACCCGAGGAGCGGGAGGTCACAATGAGCAGTTCTTC.

A word on this clonotype: One base away lies a much larger clone, so this may be a sequencing read error. This likely comes from a read error, as the CDR3 has no conserved phenylalanine or tryptophan at its end. The genes are TRBV12-3 or TRBV12-4 and TRBJ2-7; D tentatively fits TRBD1 or TRBD2 (7 bases each). V was trimmed by 2 bases and J by 3 bases, leaving 11 bases between them. This CDR3 has 14 amino acids. The CDR3 DNA is TGTGCCAGCAGTTTACAGGGGGGGCTCTACGAGCAGTACATC. Amino acids: CASSLQGGLYEQYI.

A word on this clonotype: Since a much larger clone is just one base distant, this may be a read error. This chain uses TRBV30 with TRBJ2-3; no clear D. The CDR3 extends over 13 amino acids. Trimming stripped 6 bases from V and 1 base from J, with 11 bases between. Germline CDR1 reads GTSNPN; CDR2 reads SVGIG (reference sequence). CDR3 protein: CACIPAGTDTQYF. As DNA, the CDR3 is TGTGCCTGTATACCGGCGGGCACAGATACGCAGTATTTT. Combining the CDR3 with reference TRBV30 and TRBJ2-3 gives the whole variable domain SQTIHQWPATLVQPVGSPLSLECTVEGTSNPNLYWYRQAAGRGLQLLFYSVGIGQISSEVPQNLSASRPQDRQFILSSKKLLLSDSGFYLCACIPAGTDTQYFGPGTRLTVL.

This clonotype was seen many times. The chain joins TRBV11-2 to TRBJ2-2; unclear D gene. CDR1 is SGHAT and CDR2 is FQNNGV in the germline V gene. The CDR3 covers 14 residues. The ends were cut back, 1 base at V and 6 bases at J, with 9 bases in the middle. Here the CDR3 reads CASSLGASAGELFF. The CDR3, as DNA: TGTGCCAGCAGCTTAGGGGCGTCGGCCGGGGAGCTGTTTTTT.

This clonotype appeared once. This chain joins TRBV28 and TRBJ2-1; 10 positions agree with TRBD2. The V segment lost 5 bases and the J segment 9 bases; nucleotides outside the gene matches: 10. Germline lookup yields CDR1 MDHEN and CDR2 SYDVKM. This CDR3 has 15 amino acids. The CDR3 loop is CASSGAGGPHSEQFF. CDR3 coding DNA: TGTGCCAGCAGTGGAGCGGGAGGGCCCCACAGTGAGCAGTTCTTC.